The next 21 T cell receptor beta chains were all read from a single sample in a study of OX40 agonist ivuxolimab in advanced cancers. Assay: immunoSEQ multiplex PCR; the TCRdb copy retains only in-frame clones and omits some. The sample holds approximately 86,000 clones, about 86% seen once. The material was CD4+ or CD8+ T cells sorted from blood, obtained in a trial of the OX40 agonist ivuxolimab. The receptor set was obtained from an adult with an advanced solid tumor such as melanoma, head and neck, liver or kidney cancer.

The J gene is TRBJ2-5, the V gene TRBV2; TRBD2 is a possible D gene (6 bases). In germline, CDR1 is SNHLY, CDR2 FYNNEI. Trimming left V 4 bases short and J 5 bases short, with 11 bases between. This CDR3 has 13 residues. CDR3 loop: CASSVAAVETQYF. The CDR3 DNA follows: TGTGCCAGCAGTGTAGCGGCGGTGGAGACCCAGTACTTC.

The gene calls are TRBV28 and TRBJ1-2; no clear D. CDR1 and CDR2 from the germline V gene are MDHEN and SYDVKM. This CDR3 has 12 residues. The germline V and J ends were trimmed by 6 bases and 2 bases, with 7 bases remaining between them. CDR3: CASRRPNYGYTF. CDR3 nucleotides: TGTGCCAGCAGACGTCCCAACTATGGCTACACCTTC.

The rearrangement links TRBV7-9 to TRBJ2-7; TRBD1 agrees at 8 bases. Germline V gene data show CDR1 as SEHNR and CDR2 as FQNEAQ (reference sequence). This CDR3 contains 14 residues. The V and J ends lost 3 bases and 6 bases, in that order; junction bases with no gene match: 7. CDR3 sequence reads: CASSLYRGSGEQYF. The DNA of the CDR3 is TGTGCCAGCAGCTTGTACAGGGGGTCGGGCGAGCAGTACTTC.

The chain is built from TRBV6-5 and TRBJ2-3; 8 bases align to TRBD2. Per the germline V gene, CDR1 is MNHEY and CDR2 is SVGAGI. V shed 7 bases, J shed 4 bases, and the junction held 10 bases outside the gene matches. CDR3 length: 15 residues. In DNA form, the CDR3 reads TGTGCCAGCACCCTCGGCGGGAGGAGCTCAGATACGCAGTATTTT. This gives the protein CASTLGGRSSDTQYF.

The chain is built from TRBV19 and TRBJ2-1; D possibly corresponds to TRBD1 (6 bases). V was pared by 1 base and J by 8 bases, with 18 bases between. Germline V gives CDR1 LNHDA, CDR2 SQIVND (reference sequence). The CDR3 has 16 residues. The CDR3 DNA reads TGTGCCAGTAGTATAGGCCTTTATGAGGGGGAAGATGAGCAGTTCTTC. Protein sequence: CASSIGLYEGEDEQFF.

Only one count was recorded for this clone. The J gene is TRBJ2-2, the V gene TRBV19, with D perhaps being TRBD1 or TRBD2 (5 bases each). Trimming shortened V by 11 bases and J by 0 bases, and 13 bases separated the two germline ends. CDR1 LNHDA and CDR2 SQIVND come from the germline V gene (reference sequence). This CDR3 region has 14 residues. For the CDR3, the DNA is TGTGCCGCACGAGGGGCGACGAACACCGGGGAGCTGTTTTTT. Translating gives CAARGATNTGELFF.

The genes are TRBV4-2 and TRBJ2-7; D gene uncertain. The CDR3 is 14 amino acids. From germline, CDR1 is LGHNA and CDR2 YNFKEQ. V lost 0 bases and J lost 3, with 9 bases in between. The CDR3 DNA follows: TGTGCCAGCAGCCAAGAGGCGCGGAGCTACGAGCAGTACTTC. This codes for CASSQEARSYEQYF.

This clone was detected only a few times. The gene calls are TRBV1 and TRBJ2-7; the table's D call of TRBD1 was not tested on the DNA. TRBV1 is reported as a pseudogene. CDR3 length: 17 amino acids. The CDR3 loop is CTSSQDLSGQPAYEQYF. The CDR3 nucleotides are TGCACCAGCAGCCAAGATCTATCGGGACAACCCGCCTACGAGCAGTACTTC.

The genes are TRBV27 and TRBJ1-1; perhaps TRBD1 as D (5 bases). The germline V and J ends were trimmed by 1 base and 6 bases, with 6 bases remaining between them. The germline V gene has CDR1 MNHEY and CDR2 SMNVEV (reference sequence). This CDR3 is 12 amino acids long. The CDR3 DNA sequence: TGTGCCAGCAGTTTATTGGGGGCTGAAGCTTTCTTT. Amino acids: CASSLLGAEAFF.

This chain uses TRBV7-2 with TRBJ2-5; D not certain. V was clipped by 5 bases and J by 4 bases, with 11 bases between them. The germline gives CDR1 SGHTA, CDR2 FQGNSA. The CDR3 runs 13 residues. Written as DNA, the CDR3 is TGTGCCAGCAGCCTAACTTTTGGAGAGACCCAGTACTTC. This codes for CASSLTFGETQYF.

This clone was found a few times. The genes are TRBV6-6 and TRBJ1-1; D is undetermined. Between the trimmed V and J ends, which lost 3 bases and 1 base, there was a span of 12 bases. The germline V gene has CDR1 MNHNY and CDR2 SVGAGI (reference sequence). This CDR3 comprises 15 residues. CDR3 in amino acids: CASSYFGQANTEAFF. The CDR3 region has the DNA TGTGCCAGCAGTTATTTTGGTCAGGCGAACACTGAAGCTTTCTTT.

The chain joins TRBV7-6 to TRBJ1-3, with TRBD1 as a possible D gene (6 bases). The CDR3 runs to 15 residues. Between the trimmed V and J ends, which lost 5 bases and 2 bases, there was a span of 13 bases. From germline, CDR1 is SGHVS and CDR2 FNYEAQ. The CDR3 region has the DNA TGTGCCAGCAGCCCTCGGGACACTACTGGAAACACCATATATTTT. As protein: CASSPRDTTGNTIYF.

The rearrangement links TRBV4-1 to TRBJ2-6; D is uncertain. Between the trimmed V and J ends, which lost 4 bases and 0 bases, there was a span of 16 bases. CDR1 MGHRA and CDR2 YSYEKL come from the germline V gene. This CDR3 contains 18 residues. The CDR3 loop is CASSPRQDRSSGANVLTF. The CDR3 DNA follows: TGCGCCAGCAGCCCAAGACAAGATCGATCCTCTGGGGCCAACGTCCTGACTTTC.

This clone turned up a few times. The gene calls are TRBV6-1 and TRBJ2-4, with 7 bases aligning to TRBD2. Germline CDR1 is MNHNS and CDR2 is SASEGT. With 4 bases clipped from V and 7 bases from J, the junction kept 10 bases outside the gene matches. The CDR3 has 15 amino acids. Here the CDR3 DNA reads TGTGCCAGCAGTGCAAGCGGGGATGGGGGGAACATTCAGTACTTC. Residues: CASSASGDGGNIQYF.

The chain couples TRBV19 to TRBJ1-5; D unresolved. The CDR3 extends over 14 amino acids. V gave up 10 bases and J gave up 0 bases, with 13 bases separating them. Germline V gives CDR1 LNHDA, CDR2 SQIVND (reference sequence). CDR3 in DNA: TGTGCCACCGGCCGGGGAGCTAGCAATCAGCCCCAGCATTTT. Residues: CATGRGASNQPQHF. Full variable domain (remainder filled in from reference TRBV19 and TRBJ1-5): DGGITQSPKYLFRKEGQNVTLSCEQNLNHDAMYWYRQDPGQGLRLIYYSQIVNDFQKGDIAEGYSVSREKKESFPLTVTSAQKNPTAFYLCATGRGASNQPQHFGDGTRLSIL.

This chain links TRBV7-3 with TRBJ1-1, with D possibly being TRBD1 (6 bases). Germline V lookup: CDR1 SGHTA, CDR2 FQGTGA. The germline V and J ends were trimmed by 2 bases and 4 bases, with 8 bases remaining between them. The CDR3 is made up of 13 amino acids. In DNA, the CDR3 is TGTGCCAGCAGCTTAGCAGGGGTCACTGAAGCTTTCTTT. Its translation: CASSLAGVTEAFF.

This chain uses TRBV27 with TRBJ2-7; D is unresolved. There are 13 residues in the CDR3. The V and J ends lost 5 bases and 4 bases respectively, with 12 bases between them. Germline CDR1 and CDR2: MNHEY and SMNVEV (reference sequence). CDR3 region: CASSTNPPYEQYF. As DNA, the CDR3 is TGTGCCAGCAGTACGAACCCCCCATACGAGCAGTACTTC.

This chain joins TRBV11-2 and TRBJ2-4; possibly TRBD1 for D (6 bases). The CDR3 loop spans 18 amino acids. Germline assignment: CDR1 SGHAT and CDR2 FQNNGV. Trimming took 2 bases from V and 5 from J, leaving 22 bases between them. Here the CDR3 reads CASSLKGSIGGRENIQYF. The DNA for the CDR3 is TGTGCCAGCAGCTTAAAGGGTTCTATTGGGGGCAGAGAAAACATTCAGTACTTC.

The chain joins TRBV27 to TRBJ2-7; no reliable D call. V lost 2 bases and J lost 5, with 16 bases in between. This CDR3 spans 15 amino acids. Germline CDR1 and CDR2: MNHEY and SMNVEV (reference sequence). The CDR3 DNA follows: TGTGCCAGCAGTTTAAAGCAGGTCGGGCAAGACGAGCAGTACTTC. It specifies CASSLKQVGQDEQYF.

The chain couples TRBV5-5 to TRBJ1-2, with D maybe TRBD1 (5 bases). The CDR3 has 12 amino acids. With 3 bases removed from V and 3 bases from J, the gap between germline ends came to 6 bases. Germline V CDR1 and CDR2: SGHKS, YYEKEE (reference sequence). The DNA of the CDR3 is TGTGCCAGCAGCTGGGGGTACTATGGCTACACCTTC. Translated: CASSWGYYGYTF.

This rearrangement joins TRBV6-6 to TRBJ1-2, with D uncertain. The CDR3 sequence is 14 residues long. The germline gives CDR1 MNHNY, CDR2 SVGAGI (reference sequence). Trimming shortened V by 7 bases and J by 4 bases, and 16 bases separated the two germline ends. The CDR3 loop reads CASKGSRQTYGYTF. As DNA, the CDR3 is TGTGCCAGCAAGGGTAGTAGGCAGACCTATGGCTACACCTTC.